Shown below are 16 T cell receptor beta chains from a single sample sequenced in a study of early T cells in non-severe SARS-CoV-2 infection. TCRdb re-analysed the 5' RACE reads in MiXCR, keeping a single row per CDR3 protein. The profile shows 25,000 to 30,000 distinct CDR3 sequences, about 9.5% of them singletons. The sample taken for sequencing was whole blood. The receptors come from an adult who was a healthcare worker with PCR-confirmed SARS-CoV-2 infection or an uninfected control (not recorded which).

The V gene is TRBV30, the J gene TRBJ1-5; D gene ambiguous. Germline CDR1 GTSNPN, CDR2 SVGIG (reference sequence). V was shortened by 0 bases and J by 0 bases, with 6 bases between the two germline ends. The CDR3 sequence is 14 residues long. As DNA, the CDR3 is TGTGCCTGGAGTGTACGCAGTAGCAATCAGCCCCAGCATTTT. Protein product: CAWSVRSSNQPQHF.

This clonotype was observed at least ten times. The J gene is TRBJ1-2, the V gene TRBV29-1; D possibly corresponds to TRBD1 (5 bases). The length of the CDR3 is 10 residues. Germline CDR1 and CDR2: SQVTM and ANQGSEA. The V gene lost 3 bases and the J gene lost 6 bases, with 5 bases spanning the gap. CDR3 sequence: CSVDRDGYTF. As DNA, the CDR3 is TGCAGCGTTGACAGGGATGGCTACACCTTC.

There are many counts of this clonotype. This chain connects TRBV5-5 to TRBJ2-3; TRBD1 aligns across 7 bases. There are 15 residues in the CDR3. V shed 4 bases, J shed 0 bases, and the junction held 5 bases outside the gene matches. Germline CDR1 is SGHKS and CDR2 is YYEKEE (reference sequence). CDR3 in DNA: TGTGCCAGCAGCACCGACAGGGCTAGCACAGATACGCAGTATTTT. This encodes CASSTDRASTDTQYF.

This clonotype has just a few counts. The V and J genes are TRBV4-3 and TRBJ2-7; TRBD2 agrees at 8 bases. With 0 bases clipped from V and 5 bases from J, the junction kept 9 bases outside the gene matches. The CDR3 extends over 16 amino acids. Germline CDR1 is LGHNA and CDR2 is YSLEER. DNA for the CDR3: TGCGCCAGCAGCCAAGATAGGGCAGCGGGGGACGACGAGCAGTACTTC. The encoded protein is CASSQDRAAGDDEQYF.

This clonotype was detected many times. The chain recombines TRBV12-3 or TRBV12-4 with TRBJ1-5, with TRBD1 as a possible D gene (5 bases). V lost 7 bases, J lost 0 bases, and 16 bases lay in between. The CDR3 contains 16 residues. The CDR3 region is CASTTKTDYSNQPQHF. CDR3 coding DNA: TGTGCCAGCACTACCAAGACAGATTATAGCAATCAGCCCCAGCATTTT.

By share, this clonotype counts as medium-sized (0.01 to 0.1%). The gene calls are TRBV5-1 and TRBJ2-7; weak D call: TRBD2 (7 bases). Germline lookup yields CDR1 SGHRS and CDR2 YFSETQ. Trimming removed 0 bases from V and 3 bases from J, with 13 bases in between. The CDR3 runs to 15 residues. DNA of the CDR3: TGCGCCAGCAGCTTGGCGGGGGGCCAGGGCTACGAGCAGTACTTC. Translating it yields CASSLAGGQGYEQYF. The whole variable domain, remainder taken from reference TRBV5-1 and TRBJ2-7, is KAGVTQTPRYLIKTRGQQVTLSCSPISGHRSVSWYQQTPGQGLQFLFEYFSETQRNKGNFPGRFSGRQFSNSRSEMNVSTLELGDSALYLCASSLAGGQGYEQYFGPGTRLTVT.

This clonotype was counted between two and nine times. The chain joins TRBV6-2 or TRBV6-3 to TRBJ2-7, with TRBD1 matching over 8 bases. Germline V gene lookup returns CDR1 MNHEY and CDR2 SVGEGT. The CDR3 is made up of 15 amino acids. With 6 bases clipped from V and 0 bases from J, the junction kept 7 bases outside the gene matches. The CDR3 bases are TGTGCCAGCAGGCCGACAGGGGAAAGCTCCTACGAGCAGTACTTC. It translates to CASRPTGESSYEQYF.

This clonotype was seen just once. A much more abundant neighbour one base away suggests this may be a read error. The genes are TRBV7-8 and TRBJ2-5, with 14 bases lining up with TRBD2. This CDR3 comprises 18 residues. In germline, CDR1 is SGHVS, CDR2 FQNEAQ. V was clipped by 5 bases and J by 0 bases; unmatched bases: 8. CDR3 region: CASSLGLAGGRDQETQYF. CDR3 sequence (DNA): TGTGCCAGCAGCCTTGGACTAGCGGGGGGCCGGGACCAAGAGACCCAGTACTTC.

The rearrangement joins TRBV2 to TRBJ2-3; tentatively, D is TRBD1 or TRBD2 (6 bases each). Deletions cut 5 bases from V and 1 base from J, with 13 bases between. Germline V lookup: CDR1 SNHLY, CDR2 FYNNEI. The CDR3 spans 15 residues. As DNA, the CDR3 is TGTGCCAGCAGTATAGGGGGGCCTGGCACAGATACGCAGTATTTT. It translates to CASSIGGPGTDTQYF.

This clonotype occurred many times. The CDR3 sequence is CASSPGLDSYYEQYF. The CDR3 nucleotides are TGCGCCAGCAGCCCCGGGTTGGACAGTTACTACGAGCAGTACTTC. The chain couples TRBV4-3 to TRBJ2-7, with D tentatively TRBD1 (6 bases). Germline lookup yields CDR1 LGHNA and CDR2 YSLEER. The CDR3 extends over 15 amino acids. V dropped 4 bases and J dropped 3 bases, with 16 bases sitting between them.

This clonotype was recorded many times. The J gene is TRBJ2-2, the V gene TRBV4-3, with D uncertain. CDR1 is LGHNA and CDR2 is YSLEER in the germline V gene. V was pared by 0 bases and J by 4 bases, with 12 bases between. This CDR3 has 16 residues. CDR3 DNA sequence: TGCGCCAGCAGCCAAGACCTAGACCGAAGCACCGGGGAGCTGTTTTTT. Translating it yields CASSQDLDRSTGELFF.

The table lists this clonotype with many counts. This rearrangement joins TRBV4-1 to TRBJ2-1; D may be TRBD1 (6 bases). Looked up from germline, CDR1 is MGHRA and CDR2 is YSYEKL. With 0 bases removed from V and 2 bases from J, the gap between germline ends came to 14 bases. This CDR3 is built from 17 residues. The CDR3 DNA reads TGCGCCAGCAGCCAAGATACGGCAGGGGCAGCCTACAATGAGCAGTTCTTC. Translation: CASSQDTAGAAYNEQFF.

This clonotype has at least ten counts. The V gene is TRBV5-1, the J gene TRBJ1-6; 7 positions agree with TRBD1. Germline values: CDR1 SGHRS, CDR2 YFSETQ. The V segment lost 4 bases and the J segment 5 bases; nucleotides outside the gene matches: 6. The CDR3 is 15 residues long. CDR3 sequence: CASSEYRGNNSPLHF. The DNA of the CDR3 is TGCGCCAGCAGCGAATACAGGGGTAATAATTCACCCCTCCACTTT.

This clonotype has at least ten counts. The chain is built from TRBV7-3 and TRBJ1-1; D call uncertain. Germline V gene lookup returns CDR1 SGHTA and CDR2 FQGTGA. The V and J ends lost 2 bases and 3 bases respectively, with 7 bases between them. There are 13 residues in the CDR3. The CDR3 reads CASSLWADTEAFF. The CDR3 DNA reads TGTGCCAGCAGCTTATGGGCAGACACTGAAGCTTTCTTT.

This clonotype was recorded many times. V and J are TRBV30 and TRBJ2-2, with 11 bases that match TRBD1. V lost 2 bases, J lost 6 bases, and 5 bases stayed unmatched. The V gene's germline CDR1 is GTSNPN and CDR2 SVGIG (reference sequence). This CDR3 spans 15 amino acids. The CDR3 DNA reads TGTGCCTGGAGTACGGGACAGGGGGTGGCCGGGGAGCTGTTTTTT. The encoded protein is CAWSTGQGVAGELFF. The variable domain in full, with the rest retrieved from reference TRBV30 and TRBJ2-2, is SQTIHQWPATLVQPVGSPLSLECTVEGTSNPNLYWYRQAAGRGLQLLFYSVGIGQISSEVPQNLSASRPQDRQFILSSKKLLLSDSGFYLCAWSTGQGVAGELFFGEGSRLTVL.

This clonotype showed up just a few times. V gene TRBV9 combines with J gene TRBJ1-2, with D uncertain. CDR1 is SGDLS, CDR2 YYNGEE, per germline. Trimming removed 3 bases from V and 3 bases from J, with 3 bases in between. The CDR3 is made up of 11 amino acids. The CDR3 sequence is CASSGHYGYTF. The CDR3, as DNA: TGTGCCAGCAGCGGGCACTATGGCTACACCTTC.